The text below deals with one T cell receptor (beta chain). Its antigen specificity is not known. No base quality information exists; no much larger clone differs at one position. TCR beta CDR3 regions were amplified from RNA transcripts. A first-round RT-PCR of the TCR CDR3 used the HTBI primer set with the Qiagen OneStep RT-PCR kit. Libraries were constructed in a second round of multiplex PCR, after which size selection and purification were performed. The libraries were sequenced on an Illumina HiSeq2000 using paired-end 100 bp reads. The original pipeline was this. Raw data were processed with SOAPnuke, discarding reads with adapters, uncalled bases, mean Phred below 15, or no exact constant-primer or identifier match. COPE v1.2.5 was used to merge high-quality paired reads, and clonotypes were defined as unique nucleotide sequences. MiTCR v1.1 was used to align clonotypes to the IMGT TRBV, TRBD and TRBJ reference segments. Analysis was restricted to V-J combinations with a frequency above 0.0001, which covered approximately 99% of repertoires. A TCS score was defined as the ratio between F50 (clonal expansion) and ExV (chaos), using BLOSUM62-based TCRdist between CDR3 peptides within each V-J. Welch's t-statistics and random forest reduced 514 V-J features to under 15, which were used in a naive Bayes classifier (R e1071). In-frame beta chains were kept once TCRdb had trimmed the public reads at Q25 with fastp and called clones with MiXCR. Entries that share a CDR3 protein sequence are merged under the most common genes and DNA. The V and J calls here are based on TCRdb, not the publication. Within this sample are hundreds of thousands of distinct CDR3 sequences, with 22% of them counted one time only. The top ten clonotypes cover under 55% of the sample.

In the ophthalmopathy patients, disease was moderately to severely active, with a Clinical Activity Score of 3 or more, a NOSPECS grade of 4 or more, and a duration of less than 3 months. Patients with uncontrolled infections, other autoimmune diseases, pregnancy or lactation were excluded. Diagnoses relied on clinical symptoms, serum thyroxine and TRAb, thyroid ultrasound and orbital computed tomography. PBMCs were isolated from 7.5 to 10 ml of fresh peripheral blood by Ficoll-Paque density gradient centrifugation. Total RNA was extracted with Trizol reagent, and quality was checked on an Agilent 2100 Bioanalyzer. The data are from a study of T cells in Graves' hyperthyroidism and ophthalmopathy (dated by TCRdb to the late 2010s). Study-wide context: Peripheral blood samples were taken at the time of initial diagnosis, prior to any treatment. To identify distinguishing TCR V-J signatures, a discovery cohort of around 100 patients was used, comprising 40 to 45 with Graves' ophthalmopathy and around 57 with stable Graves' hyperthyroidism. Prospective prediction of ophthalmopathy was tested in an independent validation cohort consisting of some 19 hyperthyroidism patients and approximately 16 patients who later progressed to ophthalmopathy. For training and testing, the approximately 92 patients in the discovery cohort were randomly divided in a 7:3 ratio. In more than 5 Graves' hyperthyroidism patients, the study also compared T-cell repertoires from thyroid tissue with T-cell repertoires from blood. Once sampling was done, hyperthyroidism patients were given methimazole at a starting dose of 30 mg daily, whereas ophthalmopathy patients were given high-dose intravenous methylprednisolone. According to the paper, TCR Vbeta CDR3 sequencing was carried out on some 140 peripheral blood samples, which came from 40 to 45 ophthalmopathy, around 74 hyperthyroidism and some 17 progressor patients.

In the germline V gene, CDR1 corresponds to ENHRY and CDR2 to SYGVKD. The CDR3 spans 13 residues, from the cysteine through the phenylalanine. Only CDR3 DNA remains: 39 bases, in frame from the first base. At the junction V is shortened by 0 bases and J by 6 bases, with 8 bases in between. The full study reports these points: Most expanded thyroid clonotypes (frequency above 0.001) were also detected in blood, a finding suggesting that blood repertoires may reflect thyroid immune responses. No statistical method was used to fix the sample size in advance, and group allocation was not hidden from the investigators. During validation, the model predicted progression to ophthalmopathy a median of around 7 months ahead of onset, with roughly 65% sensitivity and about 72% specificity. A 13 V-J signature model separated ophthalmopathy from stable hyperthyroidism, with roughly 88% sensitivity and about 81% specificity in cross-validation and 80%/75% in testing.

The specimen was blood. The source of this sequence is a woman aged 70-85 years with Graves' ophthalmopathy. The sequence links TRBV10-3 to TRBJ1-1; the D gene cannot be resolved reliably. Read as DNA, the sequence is TGTGCCATCAGTGAGTCGAATATTGCTGAAGCTTTCTTT. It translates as CAISESNIAEAFF.